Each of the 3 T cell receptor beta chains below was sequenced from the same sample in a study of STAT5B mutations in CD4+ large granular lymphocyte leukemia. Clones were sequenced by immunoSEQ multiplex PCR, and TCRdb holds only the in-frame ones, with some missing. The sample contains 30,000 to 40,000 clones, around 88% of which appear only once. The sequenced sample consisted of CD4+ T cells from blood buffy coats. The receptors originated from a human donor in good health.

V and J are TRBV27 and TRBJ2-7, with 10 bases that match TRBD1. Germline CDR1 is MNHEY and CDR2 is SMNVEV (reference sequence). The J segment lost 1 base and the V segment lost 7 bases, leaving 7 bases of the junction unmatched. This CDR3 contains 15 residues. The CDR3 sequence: CASTPGTGASYEQYF. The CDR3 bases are TGTGCCAGCACCCCCGGGACAGGGGCATCCTACGAGCAGTACTTC.

The CDR3 DNA is TGTGCCAGCAGCTTGGACCCCGACGGGCTTTACGAGCAGTACTTC. Protein: CASSLDPDGLYEQYF. The rearrangement links TRBV5-5 to TRBJ2-7; D gene ambiguous. Trimming removed 0 bases at V and 4 bases at J, with 14 bases between. This CDR3 comprises 15 residues. The germline gives CDR1 SGHKS, CDR2 YYEKEE (reference sequence).

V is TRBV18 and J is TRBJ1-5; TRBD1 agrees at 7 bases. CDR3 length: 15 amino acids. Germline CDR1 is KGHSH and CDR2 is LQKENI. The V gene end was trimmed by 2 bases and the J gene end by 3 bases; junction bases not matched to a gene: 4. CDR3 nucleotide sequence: TGTGCCAGCTCACCAAGGGACAGTACCAATCAGCCCCAGCATTTT. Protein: CASSPRDSTNQPQHF.